This T cell receptor (beta chain) was observed in a study of cytomegalovirus exposure and HLA in healthy donors. At the level of the study: As released early, the data held 70 million to 95 million unique TCRs from HLA-typed donors.

The study, taken as a whole, reports: Apart from CMV serostatus, no immune exposure information was available. Reports showed the classifier diagnosing cytomegalovirus status with high specificity and sensitivity.

Regarding this clone: What it binds is unknown.

The study ran its PCR with 60 Vbeta and 13 Jbeta primers. Profiled with immunoSEQ multiplex PCR; TCRdb holds only in-frame clones, not every one. The sample shows some 120,000 clones, about 80% of them seen only once. Sequencing was performed on PBMCs. The clonotype comes from a male donor in good health and CMV-seronegative.

CDR3 amino acids: CASSPAQGSNQPQHF. The CDR3 DNA is TGTGCCAGCAGCCCCGCCCAGGGGTCCAATCAGCCCCAGCATTTT. J is TRBJ1-5 and V is TRBV5-6, with D possibly matching TRBD1 (6 bases). This CDR3 spans 15 amino acids. V lost 4 bases and J 3 bases, leaving 14 bases between the germline ends. CDR1 is SGHDT, CDR2 YYEEEE, per germline.